These 6 T cell receptor beta chains originate from one sample sequenced in a study of blood T cells in healthy people across ages. Combining a sample-barcoded 5' primer with a J-beta primer mix, a second PCR ran for about 7 to 12 cycles. TCRdb redid the calling of the 5' RACE reads with MiXCR, one entry per CDR3 protein. The repertoire holds 800,000 to 1,000,000 distinct CDR3 sequences, approximately 49% seen once, with 13% in the top ten. Sequenced sample: blood. These TCRs come from a man younger than 45 in good health.

This clonotype appeared a few times. CDR3 DNA sequence: TGTGCCATCAGTGTAAACCCAAACAATGAGCAGTTCTTC. This codes for CAISVNPNNEQFF. The J gene is TRBJ2-1, the V gene TRBV10-3; no firm D call. The CDR3 extends over 13 amino acids. Deletions cut 4 bases from V and 5 bases from J, with 9 bases between. Germline V gene sequence: CDR1 ENHRY, CDR2 SYGVKD.

In its sample, this clonotype was seen a few times. The V gene is TRBV12-3 or TRBV12-4, the J gene TRBJ2-7, with a weak D call TRBD2 (6 bases). V was cut by 5 bases and J by 7 bases, with 12 bases left in between. The length of the CDR3 is 12 residues. The CDR3 bases are TGTGCCAGCAGTCCGTGGCGGGGTGAGCAGTACTTC. Amino acid sequence: CASSPWRGEQYF.

The V and J genes are TRBV20-1 and TRBJ2-5, with D tentatively TRBD1 or TRBD2 (5 bases each). This CDR3 has 16 residues. The germline V gene has CDR1 DFQATT and CDR2 SNEGSKA (reference sequence). With 0 bases removed from V and 1 base from J, the gap between germline ends came to 15 bases. CDR3 sequence (DNA): TGCAGTGCTAGAGACCCCGCCGGGACCCCCCAAGAGACCCAGTACTTC. Residues: CSARDPAGTPQETQYF.

This chain connects TRBV20-1 to TRBJ2-1; the match to TRBD2 covers 7 bases. This CDR3 has 14 amino acids. V was pared by 0 bases and J by 7 bases, with 6 bases of the junction left unmatched. Germline V gene sequence: CDR1 DFQATT, CDR2 SNEGSKA (reference sequence). CDR3 in DNA: TGCAGTGCTAGAGATCGACTAGCAAGGAATGAGCAGTTCTTC. Translating gives CSARDRLARNEQFF.

V is TRBV7-2 and J is TRBJ2-7; 8 bases map to TRBD1. Near its end, the DNA agrees better with TRBJ2-5, so the J call may be wrong. CDR1 and CDR2 (germline): SGHTA, FQGNSA. CDR3 length: 13 residues. CDR3 bases: TGTGCCAGCAACAGGGGGGTAGTAGAGACCCAGTACTTC. This translates into CASNRGVVETQYF.

The rearrangement uses TRBV28 and TRBJ2-7, with 11 nucleotides matching TRBD1. V dropped 3 bases and J dropped 3; count of bases not matched to a gene: 7. The CDR3 has 16 amino acids. CDR1 and CDR2 (germline): MDHEN, SYDVKM. The CDR3 protein is CASSFLRTGGLYEQYF. CDR3 bases: TGTGCCAGCAGTTTCTTGAGGACAGGGGGCCTCTACGAGCAGTACTTC. Supplemented by reference TRBV28 and TRBJ2-7, the full variable domain reads DVKVTQSSRYLVKRTGEKVFLECVQDMDHENMFWYRQDPGLGLRLIYFSYDVKMKEKGDIPEGYSVSREKKERFSLILESASTNQTSMYLCASSFLRTGGLYEQYFGPGTRLTVT.